This T cell receptor (beta chain) was captured in a study of shared T cell receptors in the human thymus. Some clones are missing from TCRdb's copy, which holds only in-frame ones; the method was immunoSEQ multiplex PCR. Of over 450,000 clones in the sample, about 84% were seen once. Comment on this clone: An end of the junction does not agree with germline; a read error may underlie this.

The CDR3 extends over 15 amino acids. CDR1 and CDR2 (germline): ENHRY, SYGVKD. These data also formed part of another study, on human thymus T cells. That report adds: Healthy Finnish infants undergoing corrective surgery for congenital heart defects were the donors. Corrective cardiac surgery supplied the resected thymus tissue. Usage of V and J genes appeared biased in thymic and blood repertoires. Related research has reported that thymic repertoires overlap highly among unrelated individuals.

The sample comprised thymocytes. The chain joins TRBV10-3 to TRBJ1-2, with TRBD1 matching 9 bases. The source is a boy younger than two with a congenital heart defect. CDR3 nucleotide sequence: TGTGCCATCAGTCCCCGGGACAGGGAGGGCTATGGCTGCACCTTC. As protein: CAISPRDREGYGCTF.